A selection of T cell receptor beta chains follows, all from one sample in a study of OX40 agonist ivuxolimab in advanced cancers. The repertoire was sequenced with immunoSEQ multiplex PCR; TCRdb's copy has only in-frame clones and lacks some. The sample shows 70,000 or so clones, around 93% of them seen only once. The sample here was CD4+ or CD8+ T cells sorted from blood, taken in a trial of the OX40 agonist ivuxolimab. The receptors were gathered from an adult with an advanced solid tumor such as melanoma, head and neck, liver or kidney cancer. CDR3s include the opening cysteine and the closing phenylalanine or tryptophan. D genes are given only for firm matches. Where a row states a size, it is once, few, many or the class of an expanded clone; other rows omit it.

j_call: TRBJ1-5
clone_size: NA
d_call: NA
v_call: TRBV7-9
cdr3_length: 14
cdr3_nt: TGTGCCAGCAGCTTAGCCGGGGTCAATCAGCCCCAGCATTTT
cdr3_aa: CASSLAGVNQPQHF

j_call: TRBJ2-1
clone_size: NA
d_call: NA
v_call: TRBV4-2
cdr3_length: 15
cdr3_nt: TGTGCCAGCAGCCAAGCAACCTTGGGCTACAATGAGCAGTTCTTC
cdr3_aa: CASSQATLGYNEQFF

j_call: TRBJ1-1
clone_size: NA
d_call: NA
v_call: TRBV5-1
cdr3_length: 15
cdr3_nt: TGCGCCAGCAGCTTGGTGACAGTCGGGGGCACTGAAGCTTTCTTT
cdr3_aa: CASSLVTVGGTEAFF

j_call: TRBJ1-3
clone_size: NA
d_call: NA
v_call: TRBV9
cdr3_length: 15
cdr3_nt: TGTGCCAGCAGCGTAGCCTCCGGGTCTGGAAACACCATATATTTT
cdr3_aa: CASSVASGSGNTIYF

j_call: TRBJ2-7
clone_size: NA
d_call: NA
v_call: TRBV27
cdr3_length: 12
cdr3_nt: TGTGCCAGCAGCTTAAGGGGCAACGAGCAGTACTTC
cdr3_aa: CASSLRGNEQYF

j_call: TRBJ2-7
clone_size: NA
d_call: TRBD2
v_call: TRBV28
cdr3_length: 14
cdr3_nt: TGTGCCAGCAGTTCATTAGCGGGAACCTACGAGCAGTACTTC
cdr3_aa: CASSSLAGTYEQYF

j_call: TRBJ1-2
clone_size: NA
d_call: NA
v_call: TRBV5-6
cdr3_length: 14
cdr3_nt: TGTGCCAGCAGCTTGGATCCAGGGAACTATGGCTACACCTTC
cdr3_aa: CASSLDPGNYGYTF

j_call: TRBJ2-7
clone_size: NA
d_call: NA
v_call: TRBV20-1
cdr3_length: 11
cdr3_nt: TGCAGTGCTAGATCAGCCTACGAGCAGTACTTC
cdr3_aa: CSARSAYEQYF

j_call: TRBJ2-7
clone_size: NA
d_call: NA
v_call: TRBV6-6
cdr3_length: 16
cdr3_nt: TGTGCCAGCAGCAGGATTGGGGGGGCACTGAACTACGAGCAGTACTTC
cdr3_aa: CASSRIGGALNYEQYF

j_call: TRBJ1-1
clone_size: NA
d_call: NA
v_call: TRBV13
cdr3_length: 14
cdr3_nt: TGTGCCAGCAGTTCCCCCGAGGGAGGTACTGAAGCTTTCTTT
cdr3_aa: CASSSPEGGTEAFF

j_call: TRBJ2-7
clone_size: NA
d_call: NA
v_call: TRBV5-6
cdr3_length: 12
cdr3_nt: TGTGCCAGCAGCTTGGGACAGCTGGAGCAGTACTTC
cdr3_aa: CASSLGQLEQYF

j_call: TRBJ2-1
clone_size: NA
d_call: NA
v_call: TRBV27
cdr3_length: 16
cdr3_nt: TGTGCCAGCAGTCCCCGGAAGGGCTCGCCCTACAATGAGCAGTTCTTC
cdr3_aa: CASSPRKGSPYNEQFF

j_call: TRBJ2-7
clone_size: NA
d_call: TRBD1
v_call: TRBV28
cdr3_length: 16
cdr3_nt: TGTGCCAGCAGAGCTTCCAGGGACAGGGCGACCTACGAGCAGTACTTC
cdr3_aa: CASRASRDRATYEQYF

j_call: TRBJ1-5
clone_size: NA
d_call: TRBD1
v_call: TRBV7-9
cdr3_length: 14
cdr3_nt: TGTGCCAGCAGCGCCGACAGGGTTGTTGAGCCCCAGCATTTT
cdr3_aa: CASSADRVVEPQHF

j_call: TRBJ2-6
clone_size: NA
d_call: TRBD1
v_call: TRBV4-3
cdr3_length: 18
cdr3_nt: TGCGCCAGCAGCCAGAACCCGGGACAGGGCTCTGGGGCCAACGTCCTGACTTTC
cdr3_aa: CASSQNPGQGSGANVLTF

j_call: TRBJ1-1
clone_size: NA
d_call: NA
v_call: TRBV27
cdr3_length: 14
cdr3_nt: TGTGCCAGCAGTTTATCTCGGGGGAACACTGAAGCTTTCTTT
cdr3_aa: CASSLSRGNTEAFF

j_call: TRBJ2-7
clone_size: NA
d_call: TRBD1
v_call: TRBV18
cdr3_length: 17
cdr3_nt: TGTGCCAGCTCCCTAAATTACCCCGGGACAGGGGACTACGAGCAGTACTTC
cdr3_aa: CASSLNYPGTGDYEQYF

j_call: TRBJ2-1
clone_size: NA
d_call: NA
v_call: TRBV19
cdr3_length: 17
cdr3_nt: TGTGCCAGTAGTATCACTCTCTGGGCAGGGGATTCCGATGAGCAGTTCTTC
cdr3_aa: CASSITLWAGDSDEQFF

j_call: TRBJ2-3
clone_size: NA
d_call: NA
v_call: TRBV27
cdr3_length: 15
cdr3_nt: TGTGCCAGCAGCGGCAGGGTAGCTAGCACAGATACGCAGTATTTT
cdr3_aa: CASSGRVASTDTQYF

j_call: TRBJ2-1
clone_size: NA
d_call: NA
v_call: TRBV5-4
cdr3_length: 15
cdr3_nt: TGTGCCAGCAGCTTGGCGGTTGCAGGACCCAATGAGCAGTTCTTC
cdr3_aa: CASSLAVAGPNEQFF

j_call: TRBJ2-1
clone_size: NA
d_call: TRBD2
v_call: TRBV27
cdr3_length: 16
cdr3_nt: TGTGCCAGCAGTTTCGGCCGGGGGGGTTCCTACAATGAGCAGTTCTTC
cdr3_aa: CASSFGRGGSYNEQFF

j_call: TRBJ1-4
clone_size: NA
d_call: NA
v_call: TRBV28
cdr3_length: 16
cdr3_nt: TGTGCCAGCGCTCATAACCCGGGGCAGGCCTTGGTAAAACTGTTTTTT
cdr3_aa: CASAHNPGQALVKLFF

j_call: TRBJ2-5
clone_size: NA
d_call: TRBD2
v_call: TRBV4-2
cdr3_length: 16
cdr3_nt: TGTGCCAGCAGCCGCAACCAAGCGGGAGAGGGGGAGACCCAGTACTTC
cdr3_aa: CASSRNQAGEGETQYF

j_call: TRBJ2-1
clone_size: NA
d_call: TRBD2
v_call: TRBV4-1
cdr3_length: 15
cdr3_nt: TGCGCCAGCAGCCAAGGGACTAGCTCCTACAATGAGCAGTTCTTC
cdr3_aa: CASSQGTSSYNEQFF

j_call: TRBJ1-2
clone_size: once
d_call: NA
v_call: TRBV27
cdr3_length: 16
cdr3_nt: TGTGCCAGCAGCCCGTTGGGACCCGGGGCTAACTATGGCTACACCTTC
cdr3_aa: CASSPLGPGANYGYTF

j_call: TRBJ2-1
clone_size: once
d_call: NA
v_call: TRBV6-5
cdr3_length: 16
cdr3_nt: TGTGCCAGCAGTTACTCGCGCGGCCGGACCTACAATGAGCAGTTCTTC
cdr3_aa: CASSYSRGRTYNEQFF

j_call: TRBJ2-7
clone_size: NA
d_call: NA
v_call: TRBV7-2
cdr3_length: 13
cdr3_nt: TGTGCCAGCAGCTCGACAGTGTCCTACGAGCAGTACTTC
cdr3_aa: CASSSTVSYEQYF

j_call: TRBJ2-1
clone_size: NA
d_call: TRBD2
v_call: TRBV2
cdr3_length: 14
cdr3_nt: TGTGCCAGCAGTGACCGGGGAGGGAAGGATGAGCAGTTCTTC
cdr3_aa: CASSDRGGKDEQFF

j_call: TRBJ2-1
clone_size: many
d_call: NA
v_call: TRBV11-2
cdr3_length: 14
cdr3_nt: TGTGCCAGCAGCTTTGTAGCACCCGCCGGTGAGCAGTTCTTC
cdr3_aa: CASSFVAPAGEQFF

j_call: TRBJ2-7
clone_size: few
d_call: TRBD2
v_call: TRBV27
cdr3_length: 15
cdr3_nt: TGTGCCAGCAGCCCCGAGGCTAGCGGGTTCTACGAGCAGTACTTC
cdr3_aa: CASSPEASGFYEQYF

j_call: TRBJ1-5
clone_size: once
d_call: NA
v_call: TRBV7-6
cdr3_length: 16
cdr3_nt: TGTGCCAGCAGCTTAGGACAGCTGGGTAGCAATCAGCCCCAGCATTTT
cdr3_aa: CASSLGQLGSNQPQHF